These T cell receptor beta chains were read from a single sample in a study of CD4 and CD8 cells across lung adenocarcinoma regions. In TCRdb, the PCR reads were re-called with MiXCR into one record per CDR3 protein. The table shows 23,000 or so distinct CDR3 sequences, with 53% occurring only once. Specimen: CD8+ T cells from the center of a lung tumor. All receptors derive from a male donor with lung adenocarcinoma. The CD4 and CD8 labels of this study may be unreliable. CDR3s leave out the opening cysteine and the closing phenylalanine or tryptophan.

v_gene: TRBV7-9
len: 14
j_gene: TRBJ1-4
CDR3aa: ASSLVSWASNEKLF

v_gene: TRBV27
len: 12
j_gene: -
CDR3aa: AGIGVRGPETQY

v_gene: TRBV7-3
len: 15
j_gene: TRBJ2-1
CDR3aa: ASSLTLAGELYNEQF

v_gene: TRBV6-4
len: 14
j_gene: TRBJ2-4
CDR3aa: ASSDSGQGAKNIQY

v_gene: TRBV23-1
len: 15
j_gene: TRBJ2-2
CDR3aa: ASSQSTGSHLTGELF

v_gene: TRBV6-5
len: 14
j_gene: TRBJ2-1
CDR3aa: ASSYWGCASSGELF

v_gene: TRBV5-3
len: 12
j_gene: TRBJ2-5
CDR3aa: ARSLTGYQETQY

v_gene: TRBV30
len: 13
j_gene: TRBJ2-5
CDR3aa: AWSVPPGHQETQY

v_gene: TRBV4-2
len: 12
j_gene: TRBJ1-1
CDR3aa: ASSQESRTTEAF

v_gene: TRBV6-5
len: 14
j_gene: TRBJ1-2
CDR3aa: ASSYAGQLKNYGYT

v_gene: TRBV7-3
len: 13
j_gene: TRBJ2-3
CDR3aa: ASSLRDREADTQY

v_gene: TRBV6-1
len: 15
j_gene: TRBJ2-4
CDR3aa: ASHRGPYTGGANIQY

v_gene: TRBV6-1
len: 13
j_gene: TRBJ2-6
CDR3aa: ASSDPGYGANVLT

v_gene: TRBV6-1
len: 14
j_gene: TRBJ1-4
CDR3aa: ASSAQSGTGGEKLF

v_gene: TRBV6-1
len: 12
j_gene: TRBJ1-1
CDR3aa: ASSPRGAGGEAF

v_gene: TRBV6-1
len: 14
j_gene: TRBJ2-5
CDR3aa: ACSELGSRVQETQY

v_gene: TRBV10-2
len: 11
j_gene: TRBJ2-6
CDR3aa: ATGISTENTQY

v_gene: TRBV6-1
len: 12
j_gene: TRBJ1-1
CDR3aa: ASSQREATTEAF

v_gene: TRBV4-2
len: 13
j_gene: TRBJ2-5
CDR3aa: ASSETSGNRETQY

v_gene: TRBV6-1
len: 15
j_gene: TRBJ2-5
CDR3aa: ASSERWRSGSQDTQY

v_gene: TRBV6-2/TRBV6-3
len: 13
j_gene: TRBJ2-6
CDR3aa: ASSYRGAGANVLT

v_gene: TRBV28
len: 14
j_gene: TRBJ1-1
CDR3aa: ASSSPGQGAGTEAF

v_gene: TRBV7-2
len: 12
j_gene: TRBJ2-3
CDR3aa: ASSAQTSTDTQY

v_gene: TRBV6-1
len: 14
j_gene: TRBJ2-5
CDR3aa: ASGGGGGRDQETQY

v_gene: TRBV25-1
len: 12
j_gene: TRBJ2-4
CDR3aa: GSRGTGAKDTQY

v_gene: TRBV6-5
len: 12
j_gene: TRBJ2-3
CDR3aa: ASSSGSSTDTQY

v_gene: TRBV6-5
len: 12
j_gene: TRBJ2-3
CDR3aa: ASRNPTGTDTQY

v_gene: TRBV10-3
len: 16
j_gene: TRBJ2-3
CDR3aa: AIRSIAGRQWGTDMQY